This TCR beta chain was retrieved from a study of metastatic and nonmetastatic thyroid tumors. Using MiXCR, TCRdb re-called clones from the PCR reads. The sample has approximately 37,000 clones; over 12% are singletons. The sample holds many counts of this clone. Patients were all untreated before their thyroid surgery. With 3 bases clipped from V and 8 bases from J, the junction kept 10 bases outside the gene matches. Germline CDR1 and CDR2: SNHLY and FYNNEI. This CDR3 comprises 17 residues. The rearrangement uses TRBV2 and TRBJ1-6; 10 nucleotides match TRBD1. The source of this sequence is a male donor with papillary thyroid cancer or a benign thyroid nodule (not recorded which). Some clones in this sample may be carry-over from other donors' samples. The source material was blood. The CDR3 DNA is TGTGCCAGCAGTGACTCGAGGCCGGGACAGGGGTATTCACCCCTCCACTTT. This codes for CASSDSRPGQGYSPLHF.